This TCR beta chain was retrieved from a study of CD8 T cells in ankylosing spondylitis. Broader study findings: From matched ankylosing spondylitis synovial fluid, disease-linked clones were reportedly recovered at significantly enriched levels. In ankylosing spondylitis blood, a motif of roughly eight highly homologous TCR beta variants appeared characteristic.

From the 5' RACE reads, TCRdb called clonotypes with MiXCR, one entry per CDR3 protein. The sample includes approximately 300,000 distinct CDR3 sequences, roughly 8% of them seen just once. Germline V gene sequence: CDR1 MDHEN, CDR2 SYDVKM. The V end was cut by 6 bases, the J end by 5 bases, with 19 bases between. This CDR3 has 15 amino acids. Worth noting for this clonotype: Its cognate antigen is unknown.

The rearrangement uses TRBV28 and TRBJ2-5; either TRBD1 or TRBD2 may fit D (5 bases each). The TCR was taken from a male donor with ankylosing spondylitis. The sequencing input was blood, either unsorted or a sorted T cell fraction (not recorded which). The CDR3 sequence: CASSRTTGGVETQYF. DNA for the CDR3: TGTGCCAGCAGCCGAACGACTGGGGGTGTGGAGACCCAGTACTTC. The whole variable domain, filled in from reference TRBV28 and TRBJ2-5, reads DVKVTQSSRYLVKRTGEKVFLECVQDMDHENMFWYRQDPGLGLRLIYFSYDVKMKEKGDIPEGYSVSREKKERFSLILESASTNQTSMYLCASSRTTGGVETQYFGPGTRLLVL.